The following is a T cell receptor beta chain sequence with its context. Its target is not known. The source of the sample is a study of blood T cells in healthy people across ages. Notes on the study in general: Conclusively comparing naive with antigen-experienced cells was impossible with unsorted PBMCs.

Germline V gene sequence: CDR1 SGHDT, CDR2 YYEEEE. V gave up 2 bases and J gave up 1 base, with 14 bases separating them. The CDR3 is 16 residues long. Alongside a J-beta primer mix, a sample-barcoded 5' primer served in a second PCR lasting roughly 7 to 11 cycles. TCRdb analysed the 5' RACE reads with MiXCR anew, one entry per CDR3 protein. The data hold some 1.4 million distinct CDR3 sequences, with 35% to 45% observed a single time. Specimen: blood. This chain connects TRBV5-6 to TRBJ2-3, with D possibly matching TRBD2 (5 bases). This clonotype was sampled from a woman aged 18 to 35 in good health. This CDR3 is CASSFSDGVGTDTQYF. Here the CDR3 DNA reads TGTGCCAGCAGCTTTAGCGATGGAGTGGGCACAGATACGCAGTATTTT.